Listed here is a single T cell receptor (beta chain). No antigen is known for it. A multiplex PCR was run with 60 Vbeta primers and 13 Jbeta primers. Generated by immunoSEQ multiplex PCR, the TCRdb table keeps only in-frame clones and is missing some. The table records tens of thousands of clones, 84% of them present only once. This record comes from a study of cytomegalovirus exposure and HLA in healthy donors. Overall study findings and caveats: A previous analysis found most TCR beta V segments productive roughly 90% or roughly 30% of the time. Judged likely to be a sequencing artifact was a cluster of highly shared sequence variants. The authors reported that TCR beta sequences could predict HLA-A and HLA-B alleles. These predictions were accurate for most subjects in the first cohort.

The CDR3 has 17 residues. V shed 3 bases, J shed 4 bases, and the junction held 10 bases outside the gene matches. Germline lookup yields CDR1 SGHVS and CDR2 FQNEAQ. Healthy donors of bone marrow made up the group. Sequencing input: PBMCs. This receptor was obtained from a woman in her 50s in good health and CMV-seronegative. The rearrangement joins TRBV7-8 to TRBJ2-1, with 9 bases identical to TRBD2. The CDR3 protein is CASSFEGVREGYNEQFF. CDR3 DNA sequence: TGTGCCAGCAGCTTCGAGGGCGTGCGGGAGGGATACAATGAGCAGTTCTTC.